This T cell receptor beta chain came from a study of T cell changes during pregnancy in multiple sclerosis. This clone was detected only once. Generated by immunoSEQ multiplex PCR, the TCRdb table keeps only in-frame clones and is missing some. The sample consists of 70,000 or so clones, roughly 90% of them appearing once. This CDR3 contains 16 residues. The germline CDR1 and CDR2 sequences are MNHEY and SMNVEV (reference sequence). Deletions cut 2 bases from V and 6 bases from J, with 20 bases between. This TCR came from a female donor with multiple sclerosis, enrolled in a pregnancy study. This sequence joins TRBV27 and TRBJ2-7, with D possibly being TRBD1 (6 bases). The source material was peripheral blood, sampled in the third trimester of pregnancy. In DNA, the CDR3 is TGTGCCAGCAGTTTAGGGGGCCTAGGACTCTTTGGCGAGCAGTACTTC. Protein: CASSLGGLGLFGEQYF.